This is a list of T cell receptor beta chains from one sample in a study of T cells after yellow fever vaccination. Each CDR3 protein gets one entry after TCRdb re-called the 5' RACE reads with MiXCR. This table holds over 45,000 distinct CDR3 sequences, more than 5.5% found once. The source was CD8+ T cells sorted from PBMCs, collected on the day of the first yellow fever vaccination. The receptors shown here come from a man between 18 and 35 years old who received the YFV17D yellow fever vaccine. Each CDR3 is given with its conserved first and last residue. The D gene is left open where the match is weak. The listing skips clone size in some rows; elsewhere it reads once, few, many or a size class.

>14|TRBD2|TRBJ2-5|NA|TRBV13
CASRLAGLQETQYF
TGTGCCAGCAGGTTAGCGGGGCTCCAAGAGACCCAGTACTTC
>13|TRBD1|TRBJ2-1|many|TRBV6-2/TRBV6-3
CASSYGTDNEQFF
TGTGCCAGCAGTTATGGGACAGACAATGAGCAGTTCTTC
>15|TRBD2|TRBJ2-1|many|TRBV7-9
CASSFRAGGLDEQFF
TGTGCCAGCAGCTTTAGAGCGGGGGGGCTCGATGAGCAGTTCTTC
>14|NA|TRBJ1-5|many|TRBV4-1
CASSQFRGQQPQHF
TGCGCCAGCAGCCAGTTCCGGGGTCAACAGCCCCAGCATTTT
>15|TRBD2|TRBJ2-3|NA|TRBV6-4
CASRDEAGGTDTQYF
TGTGCCAGCAGGGATGAAGCGGGGGGGACAGATACGCAGTATTTT
>14|NA|TRBJ2-7|many|TRBV12-3/TRBV12-4
CASSFGRTTYEQYF
TGTGCCAGCAGTTTCGGGCGGACCACCTACGAGCAGTACTTC
>12|NA|TRBJ2-1|few|TRBV9
CASSVAGNEQFF
TGTGCCAGCAGCGTCGCGGGCAATGAGCAGTTCTTC
>15|NA|TRBJ1-1|few|TRBV5-5
CASSSGPPGGTEVFF
TGTGCCAGCAGCTCGGGACCCCCGGGGGGCACTGAAGTTTTCTTT
>15|NA|TRBJ2-5|NA|TRBV6-4
CASSDSAGEGETQYF
TGTGCCAGCAGTGACTCCGCAGGGGAAGGGGAGACCCAGTACTTC
>15|TRBD2|TRBJ2-5|few|TRBV7-2
CASSSGGGAGETQYF
TGTGCCAGCAGCTCAGGCGGGGGGGCCGGGGAGACCCAGTACTTC
>16|TRBD2|TRBJ2-7|few|TRBV2
CASSGGGLAGIYEQYF
TGTGCCAGCAGTGGGGGTGGACTAGCGGGGATTTACGAGCAGTACTTC
>14|NA|TRBJ1-2|NA|TRBV27
CASSPFAGAWGYTF
TGTGCCAGCAGTCCCTTCGCGGGAGCTTGGGGCTACACCTTC
>15|TRBD2|TRBJ2-5|many|TRBV12-3/TRBV12-4
CASGRLAGAQETQYF
TGTGCCAGCGGGCGGCTAGCGGGGGCCCAAGAGACCCAGTACTTC
>15|TRBD2|TRBJ2-3|few|TRBV7-9
CASSQGTSGGDTQYF
TGTGCCAGCAGCCAAGGGACTAGCGGAGGGGACACGCAGTATTTT
>17|TRBD1|TRBJ1-2|few|TRBV5-6
CASSLEGTGPAPNGYTF
TGTGCCAGCAGCTTGGAGGGGACAGGCCCAGCCCCCAATGGCTACACCTTC
>15|NA|TRBJ1-1|NA|TRBV5-1
CASSLSIAMNTEAFF
TGCGCCAGCAGCTTGTCCATCGCCATGAACACTGAAGCTTTCTTT
>8|NA|TRBJ1-1|NA|TRBV29-1
CSVLGTFF
TGCAGCGTCTTGGGAACTTTCTTT
>16|NA|TRBJ1-5|few|TRBV4-1
CASSLALGRINQPQHF
TGCGCCAGCAGCCTTGCCCTGGGACGGATCAATCAGCCCCAGCATTTT
>16|TRBD1|TRBJ1-2|few|TRBV7-9
CASRYLTGQVNYGYTF
TGTGCCAGCAGATATTTGACGGGACAGGTTAACTATGGCTACACCTTC
>13|TRBD1|TRBJ2-3|many|TRBV10-3
CATLGQAADTQYF
TGTGCCACCTTGGGACAGGCGGCGGATACGCAGTATTTT
>16|NA|TRBJ2-5|few|TRBV7-8
CASSLVVGDFQETQYF
TGTGCCAGCAGCTTAGTCGTGGGTGATTTCCAAGAGACCCAGTACTTC
>13|NA|TRBJ1-2|many|TRBV28
CASSPGPGYGYTF
TGTGCCAGCAGCCCGGGACCGGGCTATGGCTACACCTTC
>14|TRBD2|TRBJ2-1|many|TRBV12-3/TRBV12-4
CASSLASGAAGQFF
TGTGCCAGCAGTTTGGCTAGCGGGGCCGCGGGGCAGTTCTTC
>13|NA|TRBJ2-1|few|TRBV24-1
CATQGRTYNEQFF
TGTGCCACACAGGGCAGGACCTACAATGAGCAGTTCTTC
>15|TRBD1|TRBJ2-1|many|TRBV7-3
CASSRLTGTYNEQFF
TGTGCCAGCAGCCGCCTGACAGGGACCTACAATGAGCAGTTCTTC
>13|NA|TRBJ1-1|many|TRBV12-3/TRBV12-4
CASSLGTYTEAFF
TGTGCCAGCAGTTTAGGGACATACACTGAAGCTTTCTTT
>18|TRBD2|TRBJ2-1|NA|TRBV6-5
CASSFSPSAGDFYNEQFF
TGTGCCAGCAGTTTTTCCCCCAGTGCGGGGGACTTTTACAATGAGCAGTTCTTC
>14|TRBD2|TRBJ2-3|many|TRBV11-1
CASSFAGDTDTQYF
TGTGCCAGCAGCTTCGCGGGGGACACAGATACGCAGTATTTT
>14|TRBD2|TRBJ2-1|many|TRBV10-3
CAIAGGGAWDEQFF
TGTGCCATCGCTGGCGGGGGGGCTTGGGATGAGCAGTTCTTC
>14|NA|TRBJ2-1|many|TRBV4-2
CASSPYDAYNEQFF
TGTGCCAGCAGCCCCTACGACGCGTACAATGAGCAGTTCTTC
>15|TRBD1|TRBJ1-2|many|TRBV5-6
CASSPRTGANYGYTF
TGTGCCAGCAGCCCGCGGACAGGGGCTAACTATGGCTACACCTTC
>16|NA|TRBJ2-4|many|TRBV4-1
CASSQEEVEGLNIQYF
TGCGCCAGCAGCCAAGAGGAGGTCGAGGGGTTAAACATTCAGTACTTC
>15|TRBD2|TRBJ2-2|many|TRBV2
CASSISGDSPGELFF
TGTGCCAGCAGTATTAGCGGGGACTCTCCCGGGGAGCTGTTTTTT
>13|NA|TRBJ1-1|few|TRBV4-1
CASSQAADTEAFF
TGCGCCAGCAGCCAAGCAGCGGATACTGAAGCTTTCTTT
>15|TRBD2|TRBJ2-7|NA|TRBV27
CASSFGRGAKYEQYF
TGTGCCAGCAGTTTCGGGCGGGGGGCTAAATACGAGCAGTACTTC
>13|NA|TRBJ1-2|NA|TRBV4-1
CASSHGANYGYTF
TGCGCCAGCAGCCACGGGGCTAACTATGGCTACACCTTC
>15|TRBD2|TRBJ2-1|few|TRBV11-2
CASSLYDGGANEQFF
TGTGCCAGCAGCTTATATGACGGGGGGGCCAATGAGCAGTTCTTC
>15|TRBD1|TRBJ1-6|many|TRBV6-5
CASSHRDRVNSPLHF
TGTGCCAGCAGTCACCGGGACAGAGTTAATTCACCCCTCCACTTT
>16|NA|TRBJ2-1|many|TRBV4-1
CASSHASGSSYNEQFF
TGCGCCAGCAGCCATGCATCTGGGAGCTCCTACAATGAGCAGTTCTTC
>18|NA|TRBJ2-5|many|TRBV11-2
CASSSPLVGPGLQETQYF
TGTGCCAGCAGTTCCCCTCTGGTCGGTCCGGGACTGCAAGAGACCCAGTACTTC
>15|NA|TRBJ2-1|many|TRBV6-1
CASSRTAGTENEQFF
TGTGCCAGCTCCCGTACCGCCGGGACGGAGAATGAGCAGTTCTTC
>15|NA|TRBJ1-5|many|TRBV7-2
CASRPGAAGNQPQHF
TGTGCCAGCAGACCGGGGGCGGCGGGCAATCAGCCCCAGCATTTT
>16|NA|TRBJ1-2|NA|TRBV6-5
CASSYSGGREGDGYTF
TGTGCCAGCAGTTACTCAGGGGGGCGCGAAGGAGATGGCTACACCTTC
>17|NA|TRBJ2-5|few|TRBV11-3
CASSSVDRGGRQETQYF
TGTGCCAGCAGCTCCGTCGACAGGGGAGGGAGGCAAGAGACCCAGTACTTC
>14|NA|TRBJ2-5|many|TRBV5-1
CASTEGAGEETQYF
TGCGCCAGCACCGAGGGCGCCGGAGAGGAGACCCAGTACTTC
>16|NA|TRBJ2-1|NA|TRBV29-1
CSVEGDMERHYNEQFF
TGCAGCGTTGAAGGCGACATGGAGCGACACTACAATGAGCAGTTCTTC
>13|NA|TRBJ2-3|many|TRBV6-4
CASSAGSTDTQYF
TGTGCCAGCAGTGCGGGGAGCACAGATACGCAGTATTTT
>15|TRBD2|TRBJ2-1|NA|TRBV7-9
CASSPSGGTYNEQFF
TGTGCCAGCAGCCCTAGCGGGGGGACTTACAATGAGCAGTTCTTC
>14|NA|TRBJ2-2|few|TRBV29-1
CSVDRQGNTGELFF
TGCAGCGTTGATCGGCAGGGGAACACCGGGGAGCTGTTTTTT
>15|NA|TRBJ1-5|few|TRBV15
CATSRDLQVNQPQHF
TGTGCCACCAGCAGAGATTTGCAGGTCAATCAGCCCCAGCATTTT
>17|NA|TRBJ2-2|few|TRBV4-3
CASSQDGVGGNTGELFF
TGCGCCAGCAGCCAAGACGGGGTCGGGGGGAACACCGGGGAGCTGTTTTTT
>13|NA|TRBJ2-1|few|TRBV5-6
CASSSILQDEQFF
TGTGCCAGCAGCTCGATCCTGCAAGATGAGCAGTTCTTC